Sequencing of this TCR beta chain was carried out in a study of glioma-infiltrating T cells. Germline assignment: CDR1 SNHLY and CDR2 FYNNEI. CDR3 length: 14 amino acids. The V end was cut by 4 bases, the J end by 7 bases, with 16 bases between. Using RNA template, CDR3s of TCR alpha and beta were amplified with iRepertoire arm-PCR. MiXCR was run by TCRdb on the multiplex PCR reads, yielding one entry per CDR3 protein. The sample carries about 200,000 distinct CDR3 sequences, more than 30% recorded once. Ten or more counts support this clonotype. The genes are TRBV2 and TRBJ2-5; possibly TRBD2 for D (6 bases). This sequence was found in a human donor with low-grade glioma or glioblastoma, undergoing nonglioma brain surgery, or in good health (not recorded which). The sequencing sample was made of glioma tissue, nonneoplastic brain tissue, or PBMCs (not recorded which). CDR3 nucleotides: TGTGCCAGCAGTGTGGAGCGCTTGGGGGGGACCCAGTACTTC. Translated, it gives CASSVERLGGTQYF.